The clone carrying this T cell receptor beta chain was detected ten times or more. Its antigen is unknown. The germline gene is not matched at one end of the junction; a read error may be the cause. Assembly of TCR beta libraries relied on iRepertoire HTBI primers together with Arm-PCR of CDR3 regions. TCRdb used MiXCR to reprocess the multiplex PCR reads, holding one entry per CDR3 protein. Found here are about 440,000 distinct CDR3 sequences, more than 12% of them singletons; the top ten hold 16%. Time point indicated: newly diagnosed GD, antithyroid drugs for less than 3 months. The TCR library was made from RNA extracted from PBMCs. These data are taken from a study of regulatory T cells in long-lasting Graves disease. General observations from the study: Owing to a sample size that was small, accuracy may have been reduced. Newly diagnosed patients had higher TCR diversity than persistent Graves' patients did.

This same sample was also taken into another study, of T cells in Graves' hyperthyroidism and ophthalmopathy. As reported in that work: The primer set for the first-round RT-PCR of the TCR CDR3 was HTBI.

This clonotype originated in a woman in her thirties with Graves disease. Sequences were derived from peripheral blood mononuclear cells (PBMCs), sampled at new diagnosis, from a patient treated with antithyroid drugs.

Here the CDR3 reads CASSLAEVDPHKDLIGIF. CDR3 coding DNA: TGCGCCAGCAGCTTGGCAGAGGTGGACCCACATAAGGATCTGATCGGGATCTTC. The genes are TRBV5-1 and TRBJ1-2; D remains unclear. Germline CDR1 is SGHRS and CDR2 is YFSETQ. The CDR3 runs to 18 residues.